This TCR beta chain stems from a study of somatic mutations in cytotoxic T cells in rheumatoid arthritis. Findings of the study overall: Compared with age-matched healthy controls, rheumatoid arthritis patients did not differ significantly in CD8+ T-cell clonality. Only rheumatoid arthritis patients, not healthy controls, showed CD8+ clonality increasing with age. About an eighth of the roughly 65 patients had a largest CD8+ clone above 20% of CD8+ cells.

Concerning this clone: What it binds is unknown.

Assay: immunoSEQ multiplex PCR; the TCRdb copy retains only in-frame clones and omits some. The sample consists of approximately 12,000 clones, 60% to 80% of them appearing once. The receptor comes from a man between 45 and 60 years old in good health. The specimen was CD8+ T cells sorted from blood.

CDR3 in DNA: TGTGCCAGCAGCGCGGGAAGCGGTGGTAGTTCGGATGAGCAGTTCTTC. As protein: CASSAGSGGSSDEQFF. The rearrangement uses TRBV7-9 and TRBJ2-1, with a tentative D call TRBD2 (6 bases). Germline-derived CDR1 and CDR2 are SEHNR and FQNEAQ (reference sequence). Between the trimmed V and J ends, which lost 5 bases and 8 bases, there was a span of 22 bases. This CDR3 comprises 16 residues.